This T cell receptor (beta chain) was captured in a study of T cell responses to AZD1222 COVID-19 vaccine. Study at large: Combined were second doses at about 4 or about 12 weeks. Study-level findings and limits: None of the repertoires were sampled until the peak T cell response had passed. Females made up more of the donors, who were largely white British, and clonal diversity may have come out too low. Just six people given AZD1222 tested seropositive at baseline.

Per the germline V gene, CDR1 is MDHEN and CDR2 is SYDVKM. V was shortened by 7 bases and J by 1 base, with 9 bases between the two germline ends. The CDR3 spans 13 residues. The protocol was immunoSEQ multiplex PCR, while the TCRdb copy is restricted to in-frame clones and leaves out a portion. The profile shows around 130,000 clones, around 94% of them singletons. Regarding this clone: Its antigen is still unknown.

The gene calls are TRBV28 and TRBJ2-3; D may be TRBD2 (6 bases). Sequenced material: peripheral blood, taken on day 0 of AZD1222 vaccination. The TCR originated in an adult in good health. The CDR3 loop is CASTGGGTDTQYF. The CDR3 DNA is TGTGCCAGCACCGGCGGGGGCACAGATACGCAGTATTTT. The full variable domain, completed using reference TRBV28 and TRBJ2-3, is DVKVTQSSRYLVKRTGEKVFLECVQDMDHENMFWYRQDPGLGLRLIYFSYDVKMKEKGDIPEGYSVSREKKERFSLILESASTNQTSMYLCASTGGGTDTQYFGPGTRLTVL.